Shown below are 13 T cell receptor beta chains from a single sample sequenced in a study of shared clonotypes between healthy human individuals. Assay: immunoSEQ multiplex PCR; the TCRdb copy retains only in-frame clones and omits some. The data hold around 700,000 clones, with roughly 72% observed a single time. Sequencing input: memory CD4+ T cells sorted from blood. Stated subset: CD45RA-negative fraction. Receptors originate from a woman aged 30 to 39 in good health.

The chain recombines TRBV7-2 with TRBJ2-7; TRBD2 matches at 14 bases. J was trimmed by 7 bases and V by 0 bases; bases with no gene match: 2. CDR3 size: 15 residues. Germline CDR1 is SGHTA and CDR2 is FQGNSA. Here the CDR3 DNA reads TGTGCCAGCAGCTTAGCGGGACTAGCGGGAGAAGAGCAGTACTTC. The encoded protein is CASSLAGLAGEEQYF.

This chain links TRBV4-1 with TRBJ1-4; D uncertain. CDR3 length: 16 amino acids. The ends were cut back, 4 bases at V and 0 bases at J, with 12 bases in the middle. Germline CDR1 and CDR2: MGHRA and YSYEKL. The CDR3 DNA follows: TGCGCCAGCAGCCTTCGGAGGGATGCAACTAATGAAAAACTGTTTTTT. This sequence encodes CASSLRRDATNEKLFF.

The J gene is TRBJ1-3, the V gene TRBV11-3; no clear D gene. V was pared by 3 bases and J by 4 bases, with 13 bases between. This CDR3 spans 15 amino acids. Germline loops: CDR1 SGHNT, CDR2 YENEEA. CDR3 DNA: TGTGCCAGCAGCTTCGGCTCCACCCCAGGAAACACCATATATTTT. It translates to CASSFGSTPGNTIYF.

The J gene is TRBJ2-6, the V gene TRBV19; D remains ambiguous. With 6 bases removed from V and 1 base from J, the gap between germline ends came to 7 bases. This CDR3 contains 14 residues. Germline assignment: CDR1 LNHDA and CDR2 SQIVND (reference sequence). This CDR3 reads CASSTLSGANVLTF. CDR3 sequence (DNA): TGTGCCAGTAGCACTTTGTCTGGGGCCAACGTCCTGACTTTC. Together with reference TRBV19 and TRBJ2-6, the CDR3 gives the full variable domain: DGGITQSPKYLFRKEGQNVTLSCEQNLNHDAMYWYRQDPGQGLRLIYYSQIVNDFQKGDIAEGYSVSREKKESFPLTVTSAQKNPTAFYLCASSTLSGANVLTFGAGSRLTVL.

This chain links TRBV29-1 with TRBJ2-2; D remains ambiguous. The germline CDR1 and CDR2 sequences are SQVTM and ANQGSEA. The CDR3 spans 13 residues. V shed 3 bases and J shed 0 bases, with 5 bases lying between them. The CDR3 bases are TGCAGCGTTGATATGACGAACACCGGGGAGCTGTTTTTT. The encoded protein is CSVDMTNTGELFF.

The chain uses TRBV28 and TRBJ1-2; D perhaps matches TRBD1 (5 bases). CDR1 and CDR2 (germline): MDHEN, SYDVKM. This CDR3 is 13 amino acids long. V was cut by 6 bases and J by 4 bases, with 12 bases left in between. The CDR3 DNA reads as TGTGCCAGCAGGCCCGGGGCGGGCTATGGCTACACCTTC. Its translation: CASRPGAGYGYTF.

The chain combines TRBV6-6 with TRBJ1-2; tentative D call: TRBD1 (5 bases). The germline V gene has CDR1 MNHNY and CDR2 SVGAGI (reference sequence). V was trimmed by 1 base and J by 5 bases, leaving 14 bases between them. The CDR3 runs to 15 residues. The CDR3 here is CASSYFGHLNYGYTF. The CDR3 DNA follows: TGTGCCAGCAGTTACTTCGGACATCTTAATTATGGCTACACCTTC.

The chain is built from TRBV10-2 and TRBJ2-1; D tentatively fits TRBD1 or TRBD2 (6 bases each). The CDR3 runs 15 residues. The V gene lost 11 bases and the J gene lost 6 bases, with 23 bases spanning the gap. Germline CDR1 WSHSY, CDR2 SAAADI. Written as DNA, the CDR3 is TGCGCCGTGGAGCGGGCCTCTAGGGGGTCCAATGAGCAGTTCTTC. This encodes CAVERASRGSNEQFF.

This clone was seen a single time. The chain combines TRBV28 with TRBJ1-1; D uncertain. The CDR3 has 13 residues. V lost 7 bases to trimming and J lost 3 bases, with 12 bases between them. Germline-derived CDR1 and CDR2 are MDHEN and SYDVKM. CDR3 residues: CASNQGGYTEAFF. The CDR3 coding sequence is TGTGCCAGCAACCAAGGTGGGTACACTGAAGCTTTCTTT.

The rearrangement uses TRBV6-1 and TRBJ1-1; D is uncertain. There are 15 residues in the CDR3. Trimming pared 8 bases from V and 6 bases from J, leaving 22 bases between. The germline V gene has CDR1 MNHNS and CDR2 SASEGT. The CDR3 DNA reads as TGTGCCAGCTTGCCCGTCTTTACTAGTACAGCTGAAGCTTTCTTT. This sequence encodes CASLPVFTSTAEAFF.

The gene calls are TRBV19 and TRBJ2-7; D is uncertain. The germline V gene has CDR1 LNHDA and CDR2 SQIVND (reference sequence). With 4 bases removed from V and 4 bases from J, the gap between germline ends came to 14 bases. The CDR3 has 14 residues. The CDR3 reads CASSTGPGSYEQYF. In nucleotides, the CDR3 is TGTGCCAGTAGTACCGGGCCCGGATCATACGAGCAGTACTTC. Using reference TRBV19 and TRBJ2-7 for the parts outside the CDR3, the full variable domain is DGGITQSPKYLFRKEGQNVTLSCEQNLNHDAMYWYRQDPGQGLRLIYYSQIVNDFQKGDIAEGYSVSREKKESFPLTVTSAQKNPTAFYLCASSTGPGSYEQYFGPGTRLTVT.

This clone was seen a few times. The chain combines TRBV20-1 with TRBJ2-1; a weak D match, TRBD2 (5 bases). The V end was cut by 3 bases, the J end by 10 bases, with 10 bases between. CDR1 is DFQATT and CDR2 is SNEGSKA in the germline V gene (reference sequence). CDR3 size: 11 residues. This chain's CDR3 is CSAREDREQFF. The CDR3 DNA sequence: TGCAGTGCTAGGGAGGATAGGGAGCAGTTCTTC.

The chain couples TRBV27 to TRBJ1-3, with D uncertain. The CDR3 has 16 residues. The V and J ends lost 4 bases and 0 bases respectively, with 13 bases between them. The germline gives CDR1 MNHEY, CDR2 SMNVEV (reference sequence). CDR3 amino acids: CASSSSGPSSGNTIYF. CDR3 nucleotides: TGTGCCAGCAGTTCGTCCGGGCCCAGCTCTGGAAACACCATATATTTT.